Listed below are T cell receptor beta chains from one sample, sequenced in a study of T cells after yellow fever vaccination. TCRdb re-called the 5' RACE reads with MiXCR, one entry per CDR3 protein. The table includes some 350,000 distinct CDR3 sequences, almost 4% detected once. Sequencing used PBMCs, obtained 5 days after the yellow fever booster vaccination. Receptors were obtained from a man younger than 30 who received the YFV17D yellow fever vaccine. The CDR3 runs from the conserved cysteine through the conserved F or W. Each record gives: clone size, V gene, J gene, D gene, CDR3 protein, CDR3 DNA. The D gene is left open where the match is weak. Size is omitted from some rows. Given values are once, few, many or a class for expanded clones.

>few|TRBV6-5|TRBJ1-2|TRBD1
CASSYSAPLTGEGYTF
TGTGCCAGCAGTTACTCAGCTCCTTTGACAGGGGAAGGCTACACCTTC
>many|TRBV7-9|TRBJ2-5|TRBD1
CASSSSTGEETQYF
TGTGCCAGCAGCTCTTCGACAGGGGAAGAGACCCAGTACTTC
>many|TRBV7-9|TRBJ2-1|NA
CASRRTRFSSYNEQFF
TGTGCCAGCAGACGAACTAGGTTTTCGTCCTACAATGAGCAGTTCTTC
>few|TRBV5-1|TRBJ2-7|NA
CASSLAGSAREQYF
TGCGCCAGCAGCTTGGCGGGGTCTGCAAGGGAGCAGTACTTC
>NA|TRBV6-5|TRBJ2-7|NA
CASSYVGREYEQYF
TGTGCCAGCAGTTACGTTGGGAGAGAGTACGAGCAGTACTTC
>few|TRBV20-1|TRBJ2-3|NA
CSAGSGEDTQYF
TGCAGTGCTGGGTCAGGGGAGGATACGCAGTATTTT
>NA|TRBV9|TRBJ2-5|TRBD2
CASSLYGLASQETQYF
TGTGCCAGCAGCCTCTACGGACTAGCAAGTCAAGAGACCCAGTACTTC
>few|TRBV5-1|TRBJ2-3|TRBD2
CASSLAPGLAEFTDTQYF
TGCGCCAGCAGCTTGGCCCCCGGACTAGCGGAATTCACAGATACGCAGTATTTT
>many|TRBV20-1|TRBJ2-2|TRBD2
CSARPGTSGGVGELFF
TGCAGTGCTAGACCGGGGACTAGCGGGGGTGTCGGGGAGCTGTTTTTT
>many|TRBV7-9|TRBJ1-3|NA
CASSPRAGNTIYF
TGTGCCAGCAGCCCTAGGGCTGGAAACACCATATATTTT
>few|TRBV25-1|TRBJ2-1|NA
CASSDPASDEQFF
TGTGCCAGCAGTGATCCTGCTTCGGATGAGCAGTTCTTC
>few|TRBV18|TRBJ2-7|NA
CASSPLPGRRPHEQYF
TGTGCCAGCTCACCACTCCCGGGACGGAGGCCCCACGAGCAGTACTTC
>few|TRBV20-1|TRBJ2-1|NA
CSASRGLPYNEQFF
TGCAGTGCTAGTAGGGGGTTACCCTACAATGAGCAGTTCTTC
>NA|TRBV7-2|TRBJ1-5|NA
CASRSNFKNRSNQPQHF
TGTGCCAGCAGATCTAACTTCAAAAACCGGAGCAATCAGCCCCAGCATTTT
>many|TRBV5-1|TRBJ2-4|NA
CASSLARDPKNIQYF
TGCGCCAGCAGCTTGGCTCGTGATCCCAAAAACATTCAGTACTTC
>many|TRBV7-2|TRBJ2-5|TRBD1
CASRLQEGDRAETQYF
TGTGCCAGCAGACTTCAGGAAGGGGACAGGGCGGAGACCCAGTACTTC
>many|TRBV7-2|TRBJ1-2|TRBD1
CASRLDRGGGYTF
TGTGCCAGCAGACTTGACAGGGGTGGTGGCTACACCTTC
>many|TRBV20-1|TRBJ2-5|NA
CSASRSGETQYF
TGCAGTGCTAGTCGGTCGGGAGAGACCCAGTACTTC
>NA|TRBV6-1|TRBJ2-5|NA
CASSELGERRAQETQYF
TGTGCCAGCAGTGAATTGGGGGAGCGGAGGGCCCAAGAGACCCAGTACTTC
>many|TRBV5-1|TRBJ1-1|NA
CASSLWGNTEAFF
TGCGCCAGCAGCTTGTGGGGGAACACTGAAGCTTTCTTT
>many|TRBV20-1|TRBJ2-5|NA
CSATGRETQYF
TGCAGTGCTACGGGGAGGGAGACCCAGTACTTC
>many|TRBV18|TRBJ1-1|NA
CASSPTGTEAFF
TGTGCCAGCTCCCCGACAGGCACTGAAGCTTTCTTT
>many|TRBV6-2/TRBV6-3|TRBJ1-1|NA
CASSYQGAWEKAFF
TGTGCCAGCAGTTACCAAGGGGCCTGGGAGAAAGCTTTCTTT
>many|TRBV5-6|TRBJ2-3|NA
CASSLGGQDTQYF
TGTGCCAGCAGCTTGGGAGGACAGGATACGCAGTATTTT
>NA|TRBV3-1|TRBJ2-7|NA
CASSPHRARTHEQYF
TGTGCCAGCAGCCCTCACCGGGCTCGGACCCACGAGCAGTACTTC
>many|TRBV3-1|TRBJ2-7|NA
CASSPRNWEQYF
TGTGCCAGCAGCCCACGTAACTGGGAGCAGTACTTC
>NA|TRBV18|TRBJ1-4|NA
CASSPPSSGPEKLFF
TGTGCCAGCTCACCACCGAGTTCAGGGCCTGAAAAACTGTTTTTT
>NA|TRBV21-1|TRBJ1-1|NA
CASSKGTRTGKNTEAFF
TGTGCCAGCAGCAAAGGTACCAGGACAGGGAAGAACACTGAAGCTTTCTTT
>NA|TRBV7-2|TRBJ2-7|TRBD2
CASSRTLAGAYEQYF
TGTGCCAGCAGCAGAACCCTAGCGGGGGCCTACGAGCAGTACTTC
>NA|TRBV18|TRBJ1-5|TRBD1
CASSPEGQGVQPQHF
TGTGCCAGCTCACCAGAGGGACAGGGGGTTCAGCCCCAGCATTTT
>NA|TRBV7-2|TRBJ2-7|NA
CASSLFTSSGYEQYF
TGTGCCAGCAGCTTATTCACGTCCTCAGGGTACGAGCAGTACTTC
>NA|TRBV4-1|TRBJ2-2|NA
CASSPAEAGNTGELFF
TGCGCCAGCAGCCCAGCTGAAGCGGGGAACACCGGGGAGCTGTTTTTT
>few|TRBV4-3|TRBJ1-4|NA
CASSQYTDEKLFF
TGCGCCAGCAGCCAATACACGGATGAAAAACTGTTTTTT
>NA|TRBV5-6|TRBJ1-1|TRBD1
CASTLGRGLKRTEAFF
TGTGCCAGCACCTTGGGAAGGGGGCTCAAGAGAACTGAAGCTTTCTTT
>few|TRBV4-3|TRBJ1-4|TRBD1
CASSAGQAGEKLFF
TGCGCCAGCAGTGCCGGACAGGCGGGTGAAAAACTGTTTTTT
>few|TRBV29-1|TRBJ2-1|TRBD1
CSVDGTGSYNEQFF
TGCAGCGTTGATGGGACAGGGTCCTACAATGAGCAGTTCTTC
>NA|TRBV19|TRBJ2-3|NA
CASMERGIRTDTQYF
TGTGCCAGTATGGAGAGGGGGATACGCACAGATACGCAGTATTTT
>few|TRBV5-6|TRBJ2-1|TRBD2
CASSLLASGPLRNEQFF
TGTGCCAGCAGCTTGTTGGCTAGCGGGCCCCTTCGTAATGAGCAGTTCTTC
>few|TRBV14|TRBJ2-2|NA
CASSPRVIGELFF
TGTGCCAGCAGCCCCAGGGTTATCGGGGAGCTGTTTTTT
>many|TRBV11-2|TRBJ2-7|TRBD2
CARRSGTSRHEQYF
TGTGCCAGGAGGTCCGGGACTAGCCGCCACGAGCAGTACTTC
>many|TRBV5-1|TRBJ2-5|TRBD2
CASSNSGGPFGETQYF
TGCGCCAGCAGCAACTCGGGGGGGCCGTTCGGGGAGACCCAGTACTTC
>many|TRBV4-3|TRBJ1-1|TRBD1
CASSQGGPGQGTQKAFF
TGCGCCAGCAGCCAAGGGGGACCGGGACAGGGAACCCAAAAAGCTTTCTTT
>few|TRBV19|TRBJ1-1|NA
CASSIQEGIDSEAFF
TGTGCCAGTAGTATTCAGGAGGGGATAGACTCTGAAGCTTTCTTT